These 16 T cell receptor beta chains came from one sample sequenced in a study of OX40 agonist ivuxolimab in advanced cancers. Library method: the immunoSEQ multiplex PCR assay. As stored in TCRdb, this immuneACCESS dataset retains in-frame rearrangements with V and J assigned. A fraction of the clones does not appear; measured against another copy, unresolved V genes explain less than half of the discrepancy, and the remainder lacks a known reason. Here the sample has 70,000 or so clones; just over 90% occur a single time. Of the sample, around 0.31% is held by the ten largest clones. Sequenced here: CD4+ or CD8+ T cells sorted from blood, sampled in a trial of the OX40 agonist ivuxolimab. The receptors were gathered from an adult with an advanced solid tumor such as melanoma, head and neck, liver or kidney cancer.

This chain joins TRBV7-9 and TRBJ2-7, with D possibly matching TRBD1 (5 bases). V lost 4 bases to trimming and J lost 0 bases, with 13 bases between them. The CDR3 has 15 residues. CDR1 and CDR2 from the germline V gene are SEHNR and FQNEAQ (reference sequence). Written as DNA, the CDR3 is TGTGCCAGCAGCTCGGACATATTTTCCTCCTACGAGCAGTACTTC. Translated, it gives CASSSDIFSSYEQYF.

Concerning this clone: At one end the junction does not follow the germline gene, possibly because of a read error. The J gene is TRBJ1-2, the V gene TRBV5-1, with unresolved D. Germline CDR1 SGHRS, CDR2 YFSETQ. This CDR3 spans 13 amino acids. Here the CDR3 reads CASSSYSIYGYTF. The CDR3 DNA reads TGTGCCAGCAGCTCGTACAGCATCTATGGCTACACCTTC.

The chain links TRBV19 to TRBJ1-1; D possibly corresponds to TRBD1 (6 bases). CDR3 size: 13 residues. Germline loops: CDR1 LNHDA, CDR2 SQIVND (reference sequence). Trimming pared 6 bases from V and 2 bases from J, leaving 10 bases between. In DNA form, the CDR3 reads TGTGCCAGTAGCGACAGGATCAACACTGAAGCTTTCTTT. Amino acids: CASSDRINTEAFF.

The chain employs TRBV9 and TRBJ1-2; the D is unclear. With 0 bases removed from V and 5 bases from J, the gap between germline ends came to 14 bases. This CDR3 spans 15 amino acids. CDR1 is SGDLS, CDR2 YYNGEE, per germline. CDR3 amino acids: CASSVDVGMGYGYTF. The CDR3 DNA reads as TGTGCCAGCAGCGTAGATGTGGGGATGGGGTATGGCTACACCTTC.

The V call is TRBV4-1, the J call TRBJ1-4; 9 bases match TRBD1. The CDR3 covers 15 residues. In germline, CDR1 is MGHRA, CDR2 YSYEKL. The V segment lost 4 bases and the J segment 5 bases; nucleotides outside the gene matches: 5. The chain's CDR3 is CASSRPGTGNEKLFF. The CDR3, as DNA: TGCGCCAGCAGCCGGCCCGGGACAGGGAATGAAAAACTGTTTTTT.

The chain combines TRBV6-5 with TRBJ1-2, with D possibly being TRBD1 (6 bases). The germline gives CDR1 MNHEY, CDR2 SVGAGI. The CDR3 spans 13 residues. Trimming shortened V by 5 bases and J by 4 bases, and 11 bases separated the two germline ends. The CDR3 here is CASSGDRTYGYTF. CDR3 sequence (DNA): TGTGCCAGCAGTGGTGACAGGACCTATGGCTACACCTTC.

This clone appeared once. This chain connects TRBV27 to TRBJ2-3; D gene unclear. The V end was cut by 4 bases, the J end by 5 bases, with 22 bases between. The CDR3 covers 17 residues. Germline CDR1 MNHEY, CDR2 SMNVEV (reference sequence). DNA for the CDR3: TGTGCCAGCAGTTACAACCGGGCTAGACGTCCGGGAGATACGCAGTATTTT. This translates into CASSYNRARRPGDTQYF.

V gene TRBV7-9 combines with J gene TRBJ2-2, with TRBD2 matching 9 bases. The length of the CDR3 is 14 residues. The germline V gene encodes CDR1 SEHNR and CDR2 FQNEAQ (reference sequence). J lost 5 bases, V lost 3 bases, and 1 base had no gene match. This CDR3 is CASSLSGRTGELFF. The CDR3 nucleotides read TGTGCCAGCAGCTTGAGCGGGAGGACCGGGGAGCTGTTTTTT.

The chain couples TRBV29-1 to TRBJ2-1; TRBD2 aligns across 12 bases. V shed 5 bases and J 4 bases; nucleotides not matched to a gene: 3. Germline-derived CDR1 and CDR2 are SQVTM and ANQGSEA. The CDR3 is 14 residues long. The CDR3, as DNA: TGCAGCGTTCAGACTAGCGGGAGTTACAATGAGCAGTTCTTC. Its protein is CSVQTSGSYNEQFF.

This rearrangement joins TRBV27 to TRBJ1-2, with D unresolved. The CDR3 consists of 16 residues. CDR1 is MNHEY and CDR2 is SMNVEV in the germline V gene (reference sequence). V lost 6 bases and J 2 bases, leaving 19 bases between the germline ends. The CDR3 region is CASRSKDYKPNYGYTF. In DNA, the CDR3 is TGTGCCAGCAGGTCAAAAGATTACAAGCCCAACTATGGCTACACCTTC.

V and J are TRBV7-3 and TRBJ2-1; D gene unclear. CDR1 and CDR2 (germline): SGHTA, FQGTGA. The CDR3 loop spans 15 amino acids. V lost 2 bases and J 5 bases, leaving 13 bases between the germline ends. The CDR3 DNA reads TGTGCCAGCAGCTTACTCTCAGACTTCGACAATGAGCAGTTCTTC. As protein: CASSLLSDFDNEQFF. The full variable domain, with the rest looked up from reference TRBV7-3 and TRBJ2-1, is GAGVSQTPSNKVTEKGKYVELRCDPISGHTALYWYRQSLGQGPEFLIYFQGTGAADDSGLPNDRFFAVRPEGSVSTLKIQRTERGDSAVYLCASSLLSDFDNEQFFGPGTRLTVL.

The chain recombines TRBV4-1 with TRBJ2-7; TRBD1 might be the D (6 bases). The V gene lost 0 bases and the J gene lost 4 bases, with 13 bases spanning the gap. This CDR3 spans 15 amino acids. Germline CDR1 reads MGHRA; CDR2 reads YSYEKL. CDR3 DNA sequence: TGCGCCAGCAGCCAAGATGTAAACAGGGTTTACGAGCAGTACTTC. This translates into CASSQDVNRVYEQYF.

The CDR3 is CASSIDLPSGNSYEQYF. In DNA, the CDR3 is TGTGCCAGTAGTATAGACCTGCCAAGCGGGAACTCCTACGAGCAGTACTTC. The chain carries TRBV19 and TRBJ2-7, with 7 bases matching TRBD2. V shed 0 bases, J shed 0 bases, and the junction held 8 bases outside the gene matches. Germline V gene lookup returns CDR1 LNHDA and CDR2 SQIVND (reference sequence). The CDR3 is made up of 17 amino acids.

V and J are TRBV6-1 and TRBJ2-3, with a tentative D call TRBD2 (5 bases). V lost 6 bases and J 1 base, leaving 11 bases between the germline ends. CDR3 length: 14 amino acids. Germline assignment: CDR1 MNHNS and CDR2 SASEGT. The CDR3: CASRLDTGTDTQYF. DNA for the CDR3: TGTGCCAGCAGACTAGACACCGGCACAGATACGCAGTATTTT.

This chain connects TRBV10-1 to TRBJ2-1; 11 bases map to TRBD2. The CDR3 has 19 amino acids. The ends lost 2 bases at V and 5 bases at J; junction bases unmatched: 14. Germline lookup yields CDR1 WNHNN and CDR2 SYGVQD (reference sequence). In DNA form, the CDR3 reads TGCGCCAGCAGTGAGCGCGCGGGGGGGCTAGCGGGAGGTAACAATGAGCAGTTCTTC. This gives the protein CASSERAGGLAGGNNEQFF.

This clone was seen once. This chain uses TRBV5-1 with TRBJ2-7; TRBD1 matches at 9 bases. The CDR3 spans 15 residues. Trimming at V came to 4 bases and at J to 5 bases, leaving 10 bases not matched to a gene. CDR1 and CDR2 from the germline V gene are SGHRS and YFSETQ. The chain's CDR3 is CASSPQGQGVNEQYF. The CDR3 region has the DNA TGCGCCAGCAGCCCGCAGGGACAGGGTGTTAACGAGCAGTACTTC.